One and the same sample provided the 29 T cell receptor beta chains below, sequenced in a study of cytomegalovirus exposure and HLA in healthy donors. The primer mix had 60 Vbeta and 13 Jbeta primers. Clones were sequenced by immunoSEQ multiplex PCR, and TCRdb holds only the in-frame ones, with some missing. The repertoire consists of about 150,000 clones, with under 85% occurring once and the leading ten covering about 5.4%. Sequenced input: PBMCs. Receptors were obtained from a woman aged 18-30 years in good health and CMV-seropositive.

The chain has TRBV28 and TRBJ1-6; D remains ambiguous. This CDR3 comprises 14 residues. Germline V gives CDR1 MDHEN, CDR2 SYDVKM. V lost 8 bases to trimming and J lost 1 base, with 9 bases between them. The CDR3 sequence is CASRPGSYNSPLHF. DNA for the CDR3: TGTGCCAGCCGCCCGGGGTCCTATAATTCACCCCTCCACTTT.

This chain connects TRBV27 to TRBJ2-7, with 7 bases that match TRBD1. The CDR3 has 14 amino acids. Trimming removed 8 bases from V and 4 bases from J; junction bases left unmatched: 11. Germline CDR1 and CDR2: MNHEY and SMNVEV (reference sequence). The CDR3 reads CASQISGQLYEQYF. CDR3 coding DNA: TGTGCCAGCCAGATATCGGGACAGTTATACGAGCAGTACTTC.

The chain uses TRBV18 and TRBJ1-1; 7 bases are shared with TRBD1. Per the germline V gene, CDR1 is KGHSH and CDR2 is LQKENI. V gave up 4 bases and J gave up 1 base; unmatched junction bases: 6. This CDR3 is 15 amino acids long. CDR3 amino acids: CASSQSGQSNTEAFF. CDR3 nucleotides: TGTGCCAGCTCACAGTCGGGACAGTCGAACACTGAAGCTTTCTTT. Based on the CDR3 plus reference TRBV18 and TRBJ1-1, the full variable domain is NAGVMQNPRHLVRRRGQEARLRCSPMKGHSHVYWYRQLPEEGLKFMVYLQKENIIDESGMPKERFSAEFPKEGPSILRIQQVVRGDSAAYFCASSQSGQSNTEAFFGQGTRLTVV.

This chain joins TRBV18 and TRBJ1-4, with D perhaps TRBD1 (6 bases). This CDR3 comprises 15 residues. Germline CDR1 reads KGHSH; CDR2 reads LQKENI. The V end was cut by 6 bases, the J end by 1 base, with 12 bases between. The CDR3 region has the DNA TGTGCCAGCTCTCCGTCACAGGGAACTAATGAAAAACTGTTTTTT. It yields the protein CASSPSQGTNEKLFF. Complete variable domain (other parts from reference TRBV18 and TRBJ1-4): NAGVMQNPRHLVRRRGQEARLRCSPMKGHSHVYWYRQLPEEGLKFMVYLQKENIIDESGMPKERFSAEFPKEGPSILRIQQVVRGDSAAYFCASSPSQGTNEKLFFGSGTQLSVL.

The chain recombines TRBV30 with TRBJ2-5; 9 bases align to TRBD2. The CDR3 spans 15 residues. Per germline, CDR1 GTSNPN and CDR2 SVGIG (reference sequence). V lost 2 bases to trimming and J lost 2 bases; unmatched junction nucleotides: 6. Here the CDR3 DNA reads TGTGCCTGGAGTCGGGGAGCGGGGGGTCAAGAGACCCAGTACTTC. It is translated as CAWSRGAGGQETQYF.

The CDR3 DNA reads as TGTGCCAGTAGTATAGGGGGGCCGGACCAAGAGACCCAGTACTTC. As protein: CASSIGGPDQETQYF. The V and J genes are TRBV19 and TRBJ2-5, with D perhaps TRBD1 (6 bases). CDR1 and CDR2 (germline): LNHDA, SQIVND (reference sequence). V gave up 1 base and J gave up 0 bases, with 9 bases separating them. This CDR3 spans 15 amino acids.

The J gene is TRBJ1-3, the V gene TRBV2; no clear D gene. The CDR3 has 16 residues. With 9 bases removed from V and 0 bases from J, the gap between germline ends came to 18 bases. The V gene's germline CDR1 is SNHLY and CDR2 FYNNEI. The CDR3 loop reads CASIRSRVNSGNTIYF. As DNA, the CDR3 is TGTGCCAGTATCCGTTCGAGAGTCAACTCTGGAAACACCATATATTTT.

This chain joins TRBV19 and TRBJ1-2; 8 nucleotides align to TRBD1. Per germline, CDR1 LNHDA and CDR2 SQIVND (reference sequence). The CDR3 sequence is 14 residues long. V shed 10 bases, J shed 4 bases, and the junction held 11 bases outside the gene matches. This chain's CDR3 is CATERDTGGYGYTF. CDR3 nucleotides: TGTGCCACAGAAAGAGATACAGGGGGCTATGGCTACACCTTC.

This clone was recorded a few times. The chain carries TRBV7-9 and TRBJ2-2; D possibly corresponds to TRBD2 (5 bases). Trimming took 2 bases from V and 5 from J, leaving 9 bases between them. The CDR3 has 14 residues. Germline CDR1 and CDR2: SEHNR and FQNEAQ (reference sequence). The CDR3 nucleotides read TGTGCCAGCAGCTTACGTGGCGGGACCGGGGAGCTGTTTTTT. Its translation: CASSLRGGTGELFF. Complete variable domain (other parts from reference TRBV7-9 and TRBJ2-2): DTGVSQNPRHKITKRGQNVTFRCDPISEHNRLYWYRQTLGQGPEFLTYFQNEAQLEKSRLLSDRFSAERPKGSFSTLEIQRTEQGDSAMYLCASSLRGGTGELFFGEGSRLTVL.

V gene TRBV5-5 combines with J gene TRBJ2-7; 7 nucleotides match TRBD2. Trimming at V came to 1 base and at J to 2 bases, leaving 9 bases not matched to a gene. The germline gives CDR1 SGHKS, CDR2 YYEKEE (reference sequence). This CDR3 spans 16 amino acids. The CDR3 here is CASSLKGTSDPYEQYF. CDR3 nucleotide sequence: TGTGCCAGCAGCTTGAAAGGCACTAGCGATCCCTACGAGCAGTACTTC. The whole variable domain, filled in from reference TRBV5-5 and TRBJ2-7, reads DAGVTQSPTHLIKTRGQQVTLRCSPISGHKSVSWYQQVLGQGPQFIFQYYEKEERGRGNFPDRFSARQFPNYSSELNVNALLLGDSALYLCASSLKGTSDPYEQYFGPGTRLTVT.

The chain employs TRBV19 and TRBJ1-2; 10 bases agree with TRBD1. The CDR3 is made up of 16 amino acids. The ends lost 6 bases at V and 2 bases at J; junction bases unmatched: 9. Germline lookup yields CDR1 LNHDA and CDR2 SQIVND (reference sequence). The DNA of the CDR3 is TGTGCCAGTAGCCACCCGAGGGGACAGGGGAACTATGGCTACACCTTC. Protein product: CASSHPRGQGNYGYTF.

As for this clone: One end of the junction does not line up with germline, which may come from a read error. V and J are TRBV7-2 and TRBJ2-7, with D possibly matching TRBD1 (6 bases). Germline V gives CDR1 SGHTA, CDR2 FQGNSA. The CDR3 sequence is 15 residues long. The CDR3: CASRTDSGTHREEYF. The DNA for the CDR3 is TGTGCCAGCAGAACCGACTCCGGGACACATCGCGAGGAGTACTTC.

The V and J genes are TRBV9 and TRBJ2-7, with TRBD1 identical over 8 bases. Looked up from germline, CDR1 is SGDLS and CDR2 is YYNGEE. The CDR3 spans 14 residues. J gave up 3 bases and V 2 bases, and 4 bases lay outside the gene matches. CDR3 bases: TGTGCCAGCAGCGTGGCCGGACAGGGCTACGAGCAGTACTTC. It is translated as CASSVAGQGYEQYF.

This clone appeared a few times. This chain links TRBV7-2 with TRBJ1-2; 10 bases agree with TRBD1. Germline V CDR1 and CDR2: SGHTA, FQGNSA. This CDR3 is built from 13 residues. V shed 5 bases and J 11 bases; nucleotides not matched to a gene: 8. The CDR3 is CASSRDRGLRYTF. The CDR3, as DNA: TGTGCCAGCAGCAGGGACAGGGGATTAAGGTACACCTTC.

The rearrangement links TRBV7-2 to TRBJ1-1, with a tentative D call TRBD1 (6 bases). CDR1 SGHTA and CDR2 FQGNSA come from the germline V gene. There are 15 residues in the CDR3. The V gene lost 2 bases and the J gene lost 1 base, with 11 bases spanning the gap. CDR3 protein: CASSLRGGRNTEAFF. DNA for the CDR3: TGTGCCAGCAGCTTAAGGGGGGGGAGGAACACTGAAGCTTTCTTT. Variable domain in full (rest from reference TRBV7-2 and TRBJ1-1): GAGVSQSPSNKVTEKGKDVELRCDPISGHTALYWYRQSLGQGLEFLIYFQGNSAPDKSGLPSDRFSAERTGGSVSTLTIQRTQQEDSAVYLCASSLRGGRNTEAFFGQGTRLTVV.

The chain recombines TRBV4-1 with TRBJ1-1, with D unresolved. CDR3 size: 13 residues. V gave up 5 bases and J gave up 4 bases, with 11 bases separating them. Germline V lookup: CDR1 MGHRA, CDR2 YSYEKL. The CDR3 here is CASSFIGSTEAFF. CDR3 DNA sequence: TGCGCCAGCAGCTTTATAGGGAGCACTGAAGCTTTCTTT.

The gene calls are TRBV25-1 and TRBJ1-2; TRBD1 might be the D (6 bases). Trimming took 2 bases from V and 3 from J, leaving 7 bases between them. CDR3 size: 13 residues. Per germline, CDR1 MGHDK and CDR2 SYGVNS. Here the CDR3 DNA reads TGTGCCAGCAGTGAAGCAGGGGACTATGGCTACACCTTC. Protein product: CASSEAGDYGYTF.

This clone was counted a few times. The chain uses TRBV11-2 and TRBJ2-7, with D unclear. Trimming removed 1 base from V and 4 bases from J, with 5 bases in between. CDR1 is SGHAT and CDR2 is FQNNGV in the germline V gene. The CDR3 covers 12 residues. The CDR3 loop reads CASSLVRYEQYF. The CDR3 DNA reads as TGTGCCAGCAGCTTAGTCAGGTACGAGCAGTACTTC.

This rearrangement joins TRBV30 to TRBJ1-4, with D perhaps matching TRBD1 (5 bases). This CDR3 contains 17 residues. Looked up from germline, CDR1 is GTSNPN and CDR2 is SVGIG (reference sequence). Trimming shortened V by 2 bases and J by 1 base, and 17 bases separated the two germline ends. The CDR3 DNA reads as TGTGCCTGGAGTTTAGGGGCAGGGTTTGGAACTAATGAAAAACTGTTTTTT. This codes for CAWSLGAGFGTNEKLFF. The full variable domain, rest sourced from reference TRBV30 and TRBJ1-4, is SQTIHQWPATLVQPVGSPLSLECTVEGTSNPNLYWYRQAAGRGLQLLFYSVGIGQISSEVPQNLSASRPQDRQFILSSKKLLLSDSGFYLCAWSLGAGFGTNEKLFFGSGTQLSVL.

The chain employs TRBV6-5 and TRBJ2-7, with a possible D match to TRBD2 (5 bases). The CDR3 has 13 amino acids. The V gene lost 6 bases and the J gene lost 3 bases, with 12 bases spanning the gap. Germline-derived CDR1 and CDR2 are MNHEY and SVGAGI. The CDR3 DNA follows: TGTGCCAGCAGCGCCAACGCGGGCTACGAGCAGTACTTC. Protein sequence: CASSANAGYEQYF.

The chain carries TRBV30 and TRBJ1-6; 8 bases agree with TRBD1. CDR3 size: 13 residues. Germline assignment: CDR1 GTSNPN and CDR2 SVGIG (reference sequence). V was clipped by 4 bases and J by 10 bases; unmatched bases: 6. The CDR3 here is CAWNPTGESPLHF. The DNA of the CDR3 is TGTGCCTGGAACCCGACAGGGGAATCACCCCTCCACTTT. Full variable domain (rest looked up from reference TRBV30 and TRBJ1-6): SQTIHQWPATLVQPVGSPLSLECTVEGTSNPNLYWYRQAAGRGLQLLFYSVGIGQISSEVPQNLSASRPQDRQFILSSKKLLLSDSGFYLCAWNPTGESPLHFGNGTRLTVT.

This chain joins TRBV28 and TRBJ1-3; 7 nucleotides align to TRBD1. The CDR3 is made up of 19 amino acids. Trimming at V came to 6 bases and at J to 3 bases, leaving 20 bases not matched to a gene. From germline, CDR1 is MDHEN and CDR2 SYDVKM. CDR3 sequence reads: CASSPTRRQGRGDGNTIYF. The CDR3 region has the DNA TGTGCCAGCAGCCCTACTAGAAGACAGGGAAGGGGCGATGGAAACACCATATATTTT.

The V and J genes are TRBV4-1 and TRBJ1-1; 7 positions match TRBD1. The V gene end was trimmed by 2 bases and the J gene end by 7 bases; junction bases not matched to a gene: 7. The CDR3 spans 14 residues. The germline V gene encodes CDR1 MGHRA and CDR2 YSYEKL. This CDR3 reads CASSQWTGGIEAFF. Here the CDR3 DNA reads TGCGCCAGCAGCCAATGGACAGGAGGGATTGAAGCTTTCTTT.

Points on this clone: The sample contains more than one DNA sequence encoding this CDR3. The chain recombines TRBV5-1 with TRBJ2-7, with 7 bases identical to TRBD1. This CDR3 comprises 14 residues. Germline V CDR1 and CDR2: SGHRS, YFSETQ. The junction had 2 bases not matched to a gene; V was cut back by 0 bases and J by 2 bases. This chain's CDR3 is CASSLGQGAYEQYF. CDR3 DNA sequence: TGCGCCAGCAGCTTGGGGCAGGGGGCCTACGAGCAGTACTTC.

V and J are TRBV7-3 and TRBJ2-6; weak D call: TRBD1 (5 bases). V lost 5 bases and J 6 bases, leaving 8 bases between the germline ends. The CDR3 has 13 amino acids. Germline V lookup: CDR1 SGHTA, CDR2 FQGTGA. The DNA for the CDR3 is TGTGCCAGCAGCGTAGGACAGGCCAACGTCCTGACTTTC. It yields the protein CASSVGQANVLTF.

The chain couples TRBV4-3 to TRBJ1-2; D unresolved. The germline CDR1 and CDR2 sequences are LGHNA and YSLEER. This CDR3 spans 17 amino acids. V lost 0 bases, J lost 0 bases, and 14 bases lay in between. The CDR3 DNA reads TGCGCCAGCAGCCAAGATCCGGGATTCGACTCTAACTATGGCTACACCTTC. It codes for CASSQDPGFDSNYGYTF.

The table lists this clone with a few counts. The chain recombines TRBV6-5 with TRBJ1-1; D is perhaps TRBD1 (5 bases). The V and J ends lost 0 bases and 4 bases respectively, with 12 bases between them. The CDR3 runs 15 residues. CDR1 is MNHEY, CDR2 SVGAGI, per germline. The CDR3 sequence: CASSYSGGGITEAFF. The CDR3 DNA reads TGTGCCAGCAGTTACTCGGGGGGAGGCATCACTGAAGCTTTCTTT.

The chain combines TRBV5-8 with TRBJ2-5, with D maybe TRBD1 (6 bases). Trimming shortened V by 1 base and J by 3 bases, and 25 bases separated the two germline ends. The germline V gene encodes CDR1 SGHTS and CDR2 YDEGEE. This CDR3 spans 19 amino acids. The CDR3, as DNA: TGTGCCAGCAGCTTGCACCGGGCCACAGGGAGTCCGTTGAAAGAGACCCAGTACTTC. This encodes CASSLHRATGSPLKETQYF.

The chain couples TRBV6-5 to TRBJ1-3; possibly TRBD1 for D (5 bases). The CDR3 is 15 amino acids. The V end was cut by 6 bases, the J end by 0 bases, with 12 bases between. Per germline, CDR1 MNHEY and CDR2 SVGAGI. The CDR3 bases are TGTGCCAGCAGCGCGGGGGGTTACTCTGGAAACACCATATATTTT. This encodes CASSAGGYSGNTIYF.